This T cell receptor beta chain was recovered during a study of shared clonotypes between healthy human individuals (TCRdb year 2020). Regarding the research as a whole: The cohort included a few men and a couple of women between 18 and 49 years of age. For each donor, CD4 naive and CD4 memory were each given three plates, CD8 naive was given two plates, and CD8 memory was given one plate. To estimate repertoire size and how much clonotypes are shared between individuals, the study performed deep sequencing of blood TCR repertoires from a few healthy adults. Libraries were prepared and TCR repertoires were sequenced by different laboratories using diverse techniques, in order to increase sequencing depth and limit assay-specific biases. Leukapheresis yielded between about 0.85 and 10 billion PBMCs per donor. Summary of the overall study and its limitations: Even with the large sequencing depth, rarefaction of the sorted-subset datasets indicated that sequencing was incomplete. Only blood was sampled, and tissue TCR repertoires likely differ from those in blood. Higher generation probabilities were observed for clonotypes shared by all four sorted-subset donors than for non-shared clonotypes. Estimated clonotype richness was generally larger for naive than for memory subsets. Because the study included a small number of donors, the genetic and exposure-history diversity represented was limited. Around 5.4% of naive CD4, 3.5% of naive CD8, approximately 2.2% of memory CD4, and approximately 0.4% of memory CD8 clonotypes were shared across several donors. Based on pairwise subsampling, the degree of clonotype sharing among donors was expected to be affected by sequencing depth.

Concerning this clone itself: Its binding antigen is unknown. Base qualities are not provided; no much larger clone lies one nucleotide away.

CD8 naive samples were obtained by positive selection for CCR7 among CD45RO-negative cells, yielding a CD45RA+CCR7+ population from which TemRA cells were excluded. The donors were healthy, HIV-negative adults who had no recently reported acute infections or vaccinations. Only Caucasian adults living in Nashville, Tennessee, USA were represented among the donors. After blood collection by leukapheresis, PBMCs were isolated using Ficoll-Histopaque density gradient centrifugation and then cryopreserved in the vapor phase of liquid nitrogen. Purity and quantity of every magnetically sorted T cell population were checked by analytical flow cytometry. Genomic DNA was isolated from every sorted fraction and measured by UV absorbance on a Nanodrop 2000c. For CDR1 and CDR2, the germline V gene lists MNHNS and SASEGT. Trimming takes 3 bases from V and 2 bases from J, and the germline ends sit 17 bases apart. Reading from cysteine to phenylalanine, the CDR3 counts 16 amino acids. Just the 48-base CDR3 DNA is kept, in frame starting at base 1.

TCR CDR3 regions were amplified from genomic DNA by multiplex PCR using the deep immunoSEQ assay. Extracted genomic DNA from each cell subset was distributed evenly across all wells of several immunoSEQ 96-well plates, and each plate was treated as a replicate. For sorted subsets, approximately 0.2 ug of genomic DNA, equivalent to 25,000 to 35,000 T cell genomes, went into each replicate PCR. Purified libraries were quantified with a Qubit 3.0 fluorometer, sized on a Bioanalyzer 2100, and re-quantified with the KAPA Library Quantification kit. Each immunoSEQ 96-well plate was sequenced on its own single-read 150-cycle Illumina NextSeq 550 flow cell. The study's processing was this. Because the immunoSEQ output included only junctional sequences and no quality scores, the filtering could not be the same as the filtering used for full-length reads. Sequences were annotated with PyIR, a Python wrapper for IgBLAST v1.9, using IMGT germline references to assign V/J genes and CDR3. Reads with weak V/J assignments (E-value above 1e-6), missing CDR3, stop codons, out-of-frame junctions, or ambiguous translated residues were removed. V3J clonotypes were defined as sequences sharing an identical inferred V gene, J gene, and CDR3 amino acid sequence. Percentage overlap between repertoires was computed as shared unique clonotypes divided by the size of the smaller repertoire. Repertoire richness was assessed with RTK rarefaction, the Chao1 estimator, and Recon v2.1 estimates of unobserved clonotypes. Generation probabilities for all TCRbeta clonotypes obtained by the gDNA method from a handful of donors were computed using OLGA. The table comes from immuneACCESS by way of TCRdb, which keeps in-frame sequences with V and J called. Part of the clones is missing from these tables; in studies checked, under half for an unresolved V gene and the rest for unknown reasons. That table furnishes V, J and clone size, whereas the DNA furnished D and trimming. The sample table lists 800,000 to 950,000 clones, just over 95% of them with a count of one. The ten top clones hold roughly 0.23% of the sample.

The chain links TRBV6-1 with TRBJ2-7; TRBD1 is possibly the D segment (5 matching bases). The specimen was naive CD8+ T cells sorted from blood. This specimen's cell subset or site label, per the study, means: CD45RA+CCR7+. The source of this sequence is a man younger than 40 in good health. The CDR3 reads as follows: CASSDPDIPNAYEQYF. The nucleotide sequence is given as TGTGCCAGCAGTGACCCGGACATTCCCAACGCCTACGAGCAGTACTTC.